One sample yielded the 9 T cell receptor beta chains listed below, sequenced in a study of blood T cells in healthy people across ages. The second PCR ran roughly 7 to 12 cycles with a sample-barcoded 5' primer and J-beta primers. TCRdb independently ran MiXCR on the 5' RACE reads; one entry per CDR3 protein. The sample lists about 1.4 million distinct CDR3 sequences; approximately 59% were seen once. The specimen sequenced was blood. Every receptor here comes from a man younger than 30 in good health.

The CDR3 DNA reads as TGTGCCAGCAGATTGGACGGGAACTATGGCTACACCTTC. This sequence encodes CASRLDGNYGYTF. This chain connects TRBV28 to TRBJ1-2; no reliable D call. CDR3 length equals 13 residues. Trimming removed 6 bases at V and 2 bases at J, with 10 bases between. CDR1 and CDR2 from the germline V gene are MDHEN and SYDVKM.

Only one count was recorded for this clonotype. The rearrangement uses TRBV27 and TRBJ2-3; D not certain. CDR1 and CDR2 from the germline V gene are MNHEY and SMNVEV (reference sequence). V was shortened by 4 bases and J by 5 bases, with 10 bases between the two germline ends. The CDR3 consists of 13 residues. The CDR3 sequence: CASSSGVGDTQYF. The DNA for the CDR3 is TGTGCCAGCAGTTCCGGAGTGGGAGATACGCAGTATTTT.

The chain recombines TRBV12-3 or TRBV12-4 with TRBJ2-3; 9 nucleotides align to TRBD2. With 4 bases clipped from V and 3 bases from J, the junction kept 11 bases outside the gene matches. This CDR3 contains 17 residues. The CDR3 coding sequence is TGTGCCAGCAGTTCACCCTTTAGCGGGAGTTTTACAGATACGCAGTATTTT. As protein: CASSSPFSGSFTDTQYF.

The chain combines TRBV20-1 with TRBJ2-7; TRBD1 aligns across 9 bases. V gave up 3 bases and J gave up 3 bases; unmatched junction bases: 9. CDR3 size: 15 residues. CDR1 DFQATT and CDR2 SNEGSKA come from the germline V gene (reference sequence). CDR3 bases: TGCAGTGCTAGGACCGCGGGACAGGGACTCTACGAGCAGTACTTC. Its translation is CSARTAGQGLYEQYF.

The V call is TRBV20-1, the J call TRBJ1-2; tentatively, D is TRBD1 (5 bases). The CDR3 loop spans 16 amino acids. Germline-derived CDR1 and CDR2 are DFQATT and SNEGSKA (reference sequence). Deletions cut 6 bases from V and 0 bases from J, with 20 bases between. In DNA form, the CDR3 reads TGCAGTGCCACAGACTGGGGCGAACAAGCTAACTATGGCTACACCTTC. Translated, it gives CSATDWGEQANYGYTF.

This clonotype was found a few times. The gene calls are TRBV27 and TRBJ2-7; TRBD1 agrees at 11 bases. The CDR3 runs to 16 residues. Germline-derived CDR1 and CDR2 are MNHEY and SMNVEV (reference sequence). V lost 0 bases, J lost 3 bases, and 4 bases stayed unmatched. Written as DNA, the CDR3 is TGTGCCAGCAGTTTATCGGCGGACAGGGGGCTCTACGAGCAGTACTTC. Protein: CASSLSADRGLYEQYF.

This clonotype has just one count. The chain joins TRBV3-1 to TRBJ1-4; D gene ambiguous. Germline-derived CDR1 and CDR2 are LGHDT and YNNKEL (reference sequence). V was clipped by 4 bases and J by 4 bases, with 10 bases between them. The CDR3 spans 14 residues. CDR3 residues: CASSPAGINEKLFF. The CDR3 DNA follows: TGTGCCAGCAGCCCGGCCGGGATTAATGAAAAACTGTTTTTT.

This clonotype was detected a few times. The chain has TRBV2 and TRBJ2-4; D is ambiguous. The closer fit of TRBJ2-7 to the DNA end suggests the J call may be wrong. CDR1 is SNHLY and CDR2 is FYNNEI in the germline V gene. This CDR3 is built from 11 residues. The CDR3 DNA is TGTGCCAGCAGTGAATATAACGAGCAGTACTTC. This gives the protein CASSEYNEQYF.

The chain has TRBV6-2 or TRBV6-3 and TRBJ2-5, with a tentative D call TRBD2 (5 bases). This CDR3 contains 14 residues. Trimming took 6 bases from V and 5 from J, leaving 16 bases between them. Germline V gene lookup returns CDR1 MNHEY and CDR2 SVGEGT. The CDR3: CASSQNGDSETQYF. The CDR3 bases are TGTGCCAGCAGCCAAAACGGGGATTCGGAGACCCAGTACTTC.